This is a list of T cell receptor beta chains from one sample in a study of T cell responses to AZD1222 COVID-19 vaccine. Assay: immunoSEQ multiplex PCR; the TCRdb copy retains only in-frame clones and omits some. This table holds about 84,000 clones, 87% found once. The material sequenced was peripheral blood, taken on day 0 of AZD1222 vaccination. The receptor set was obtained from an adult in good health. Each CDR3 is given with its conserved first and last residue. Each record gives: J gene, clone size, D gene, V gene, CDR3 DNA, CDR3 protein. The D gene is left open where the match is weak. Expanded clones get a size class; other rows say once, few or many, or leave the size out.

j_call: TRBJ2-1
clone_size: .
d_call: .
v_call: TRBV4-3
cdr3_nt: TGCGCCAGCAGCCAAAACAGCAGGGGCTACAATGAGCAGTTCTTC
cdr3_aa: CASSQNSRGYNEQFF

j_call: TRBJ1-2
clone_size: .
d_call: TRBD1
v_call: TRBV5-1
cdr3_nt: TGCGCCAGCAGCTGGGGACAGGACGGCTACACCTTC
cdr3_aa: CASSWGQDGYTF

j_call: TRBJ1-3
clone_size: .
d_call: TRBD1
v_call: TRBV3-1/TRBV3-2
cdr3_nt: TGTGCCAGCAGGCAGGGACAGGGTTACGGAAACACCATATATTTT
cdr3_aa: CASRQGQGYGNTIYF

j_call: TRBJ2-5
clone_size: .
d_call: .
v_call: TRBV5-1
cdr3_nt: TGCGCCAGCAGCTCTCCGGACAGACGAAAAGAGACCCAGTACTTC
cdr3_aa: CASSSPDRRKETQYF

j_call: TRBJ2-5
clone_size: .
d_call: .
v_call: TRBV10-3
cdr3_nt: TGTGCCATCAGTGAACAATTAGGCGGGGAGACCCAGTACTTC
cdr3_aa: CAISEQLGGETQYF

j_call: TRBJ1-2
clone_size: .
d_call: .
v_call: TRBV6-5
cdr3_nt: TGTGCCAGCACCCTGGGACGAGACTATGGCTACACCTTC
cdr3_aa: CASTLGRDYGYTF

j_call: TRBJ1-1
clone_size: .
d_call: .
v_call: TRBV27
cdr3_nt: TGTGCCAGCAGTTTCCAGATGAACACTGAAGCTTTCTTT
cdr3_aa: CASSFQMNTEAFF

j_call: TRBJ2-2
clone_size: few
d_call: .
v_call: TRBV7-2
cdr3_nt: TGTGCCAGCAGCTTCTCGAATCCCGGGGAGCTGTTTTTT
cdr3_aa: CASSFSNPGELFF

j_call: TRBJ2-3
clone_size: .
d_call: .
v_call: TRBV6-4
cdr3_nt: TGTGCCAGCAGTGCATTCGCAGATACGCAGTATTTT
cdr3_aa: CASSAFADTQYF

j_call: TRBJ1-5
clone_size: .
d_call: TRBD1
v_call: TRBV7-2
cdr3_nt: TGTGCCAGCAGCTTAGTTCAACAGGGGAGTGGGAATCAGCCCCAGCATTTT
cdr3_aa: CASSLVQQGSGNQPQHF